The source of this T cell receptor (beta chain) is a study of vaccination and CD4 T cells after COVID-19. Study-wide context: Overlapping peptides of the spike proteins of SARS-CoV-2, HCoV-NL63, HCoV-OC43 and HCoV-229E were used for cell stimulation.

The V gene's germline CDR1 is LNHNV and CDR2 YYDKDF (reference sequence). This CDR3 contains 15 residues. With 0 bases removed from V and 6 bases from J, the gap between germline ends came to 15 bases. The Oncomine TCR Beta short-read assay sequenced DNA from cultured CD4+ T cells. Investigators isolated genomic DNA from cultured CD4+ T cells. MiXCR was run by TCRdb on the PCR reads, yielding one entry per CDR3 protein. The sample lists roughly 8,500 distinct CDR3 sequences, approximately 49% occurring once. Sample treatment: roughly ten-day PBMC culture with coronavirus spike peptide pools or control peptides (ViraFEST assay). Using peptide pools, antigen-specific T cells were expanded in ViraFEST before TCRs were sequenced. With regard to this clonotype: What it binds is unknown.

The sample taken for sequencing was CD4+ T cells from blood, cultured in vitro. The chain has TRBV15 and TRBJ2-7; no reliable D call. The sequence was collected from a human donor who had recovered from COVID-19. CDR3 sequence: CATSRDSPAMGEQYF. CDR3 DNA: TGTGCCACCAGCAGAGATTCGCCGGCCATGGGCGAGCAGTACTTC.